This T cell receptor beta chain was recovered during a study of TIL therapy for anti-PD-1-resistant metastatic lung cancer (dated by TCRdb to the early 2020s). The study in broad terms: Tumors were harvested prior to any PD-1/PD-L1 blockade, after which nivolumab was administered to patients, and lymphodepletion, expanded TIL infusion and IL-2 were given to patients who progressed. Enrolled patients had a median age of around 50 years (range about 35-85) and a median tumor PD-L1 proportion score of approximately 6%. Clonotypes were tracked across tumor, expanded TIL product and serial blood samples by T cell receptor beta sequencing of tumor and peripheral blood. The cohort was composed predominantly of lung adenocarcinoma, with several EGFR-mutant and two ALK-rearranged tumors included, and half of patients were identified as current or former smokers. A median non-synonymous tumor mutation burden of approximately 1.4 mutations per megabase was determined across the cohort by whole-exome sequencing. Overall study outcomes, separate from this receptor: The baseline peripheral repertoire was partially replaced by infused TIL clonotypes, which then decayed over months, and persistence showed no apparent association with response. The study protocol defined all tumor marker inferences as exploratory. The cohort was highly selected, including more treatment-naive, never-smoker and oncogene-addicted patients than is typical, which limits generalizability.

Explained via the paper, the time point label denotes: pre-treatment sample, taken before nivolumab and TIL therapy. Adults with stage 4 NSCLC were enrolled from late 2017 to early 2020 in a dual-center phase I trial. The samples were drawn from an open-label, single-arm phase I trial testing tumor-infiltrating lymphocyte therapy combined with nivolumab in advanced non-small cell lung cancer. Blood mononuclear cells from EDTA tubes were separated on a Ficoll gradient and snap-frozen as pellets, and DNA was extracted from the cells using a Qiagen mini-prep kit. On this clone itself: Which antigen it targets is not known. Base qualities are missing; no much larger clone stands one base away.

TCR beta CDR3 regions were amplified from genomic DNA with the immunoSEQ v3 hsTCRB kit using bias-controlled multiplex PCR. TCR libraries were sequenced on an Illumina NextSeq 500 to approximately 2 million read pairs for survey level or roughly 4.5-6 million for deep level. On the authors' methods: The immunoSEQ Analyzer software assigned V, D and J genes, filtered out non-productive sequences, and reported clonality. Repertoires were compared by productive Simpson clonality and by the Morisita overlap index of productive TRB rearrangements between infused TIL and blood. Absolute clonotype counts in blood were estimated by multiplying the lymphocyte count by the CD3+ fraction and by the productive frequency of the clone. The table comes from immuneACCESS by way of TCRdb, which keeps in-frame sequences with V and J called. Part of the clones is missing from these tables; in studies checked, under half for an unresolved V gene and the rest for unknown reasons. V and J calls and clone size are those listed in that table; D and trimming were worked out from the DNA. The sample table records about 55,000 clones; about 81% of these occur just once. Less than 3.5% of the sample is held by the ten biggest clonotypes.

The CDR3 measures 18 amino acids from cysteine to phenylalanine. CDR3 DNA is the only sequence kept; it has 54 bases, read in frame from the first base. Recombination connected TRBV12-1 to TRBJ2-2; the D call of TRBD1 is as the table states it, not checked on the DNA. TRBV12-1 is deemed a pseudogene. The receptor was isolated from a person between 25 and 80 years old with non-small cell lung cancer. The sample consisted of blood, taken at baseline. The CDR3 region: CASSFPGTGGCCTGELFF. The bases read TGTGCCAGCAGCTTTCCCGGGACAGGGGGCTGTTGCACCGGGGAGCTGTTTTTT.